Below are 26 T cell receptor beta chains sequenced from a single sample in a study of blood T cell repertoires in COVID-19. Assay used: immunoSEQ multiplex PCR; TCRdb lists only in-frame clones, some missing. The sample shows fewer than 350,000 clones, about 88% of them seen only once. Sequenced material: peripheral blood. The receptors shown here come from a woman in her 70s with COVID-19, enrolled during active disease.

The chain uses TRBV30 and TRBJ2-6; tentatively, D is TRBD2 (6 bases). This CDR3 spans 16 amino acids. Germline assignment: CDR1 GTSNPN and CDR2 SVGIG (reference sequence). The CDR3 region is CPLARMEGRGANVLTF. The DNA for the CDR3 is TGTCCCCTGGCTCGAATGGAGGGACGCGGGGCCAACGTCCTGACTTTC.

V usage is TRBV5-6 and J usage is TRBJ2-3; tentatively, D is TRBD2 (5 bases). This CDR3 spans 13 amino acids. V shed 3 bases and J shed 2 bases, with 7 bases lying between them. The germline V gene has CDR1 SGHDT and CDR2 YYEEEE. CDR3 coding DNA: TGTGCCAGCAGCTCTAGCCCCACAGATACGCAGTATTTT. It is translated as CASSSSPTDTQYF. The full variable domain, rest sourced from reference TRBV5-6 and TRBJ2-3, is DAGVTQSPTHLIKTRGQQVTLRCSPKSGHDTVSWYQQALGQGPQFIFQYYEEEERQRGNFPDRFSGHQFPNYSSELNVNALLLGDSALYLCASSSSPTDTQYFGPGTRLTVL.

The chain carries TRBV7-2 and TRBJ2-7, with D perhaps matching TRBD1 (5 bases). The CDR3 sequence is 13 residues long. Trimming removed 6 bases from V and 0 bases from J, with 9 bases in between. The germline V gene encodes CDR1 SGHTA and CDR2 FQGNSA. Written as DNA, the CDR3 is TGTGCCAGCAGGGACGGACACTCCTACGAGCAGTACTTC. Protein product: CASRDGHSYEQYF.

This CDR3 is CSVERDRGNGYTF. In DNA, the CDR3 is TGCAGCGTTGAACGAGACAGGGGCAATGGCTACACCTTC. The rearrangement uses TRBV29-1 and TRBJ1-2, with TRBD1 matching 8 bases. J was trimmed by 6 bases and V by 2 bases; bases with no gene match: 5. Germline CDR1 is SQVTM and CDR2 is ANQGSEA. The CDR3 has 13 amino acids.

This clone appeared a single time. J is TRBJ1-2 and V is TRBV6-5; maybe TRBD1 (5 bases). V was pared by 0 bases and J by 7 bases, with 12 bases between. This CDR3 is 14 amino acids long. CDR1 MNHEY and CDR2 SVGAGI come from the germline V gene. This chain's CDR3 is CASSYSGREGGYTF. CDR3 in DNA: TGTGCCAGCAGTTACTCGGGCAGGGAAGGTGGCTACACCTTC.

The chain carries TRBV5-1 and TRBJ1-1; TRBD1 aligns across 9 bases. This CDR3 is built from 14 residues. The junction had 6 bases not matched to a gene; V was cut back by 4 bases and J by 5 bases. CDR1 and CDR2 from the germline V gene are SGHRS and YFSETQ. The CDR3 is CASSAGTGSTEAFF. DNA for the CDR3: TGCGCCAGCAGCGCCGGGACAGGGAGTACTGAAGCTTTCTTT.

This chain connects TRBV5-5 to TRBJ1-4; no firm D call. V lost 2 bases to trimming and J lost 3 bases, with 8 bases between them. The germline CDR1 and CDR2 sequences are SGHKS and YYEKEE (reference sequence). This CDR3 has 14 amino acids. CDR3 nucleotide sequence: TGTGCCAGCAGCTTTTGGCAGTCTAATGAAAAACTGTTTTTT. Its protein is CASSFWQSNEKLFF.

This chain links TRBV4-3 with TRBJ2-1; 11 positions agree with TRBD2. This CDR3 contains 16 residues. Germline CDR1 and CDR2: LGHNA and YSLEER. V trimming: 0 bases; J trimming: 3 bases; junction bases outside the gene matches: 1. In DNA, the CDR3 is TGCGCCAGCAGCCAAGATAGCGGGGGGGGCTACAATGAGCAGTTCTTC. Protein: CASSQDSGGGYNEQFF.

This clone has only a few counts. This rearrangement joins TRBV7-3 to TRBJ1-6, with D tentatively TRBD1 (5 bases). Germline CDR1 and CDR2: SGHTA and FQGTGA. V was cut by 3 bases and J by 7 bases, with 10 bases left in between. The CDR3 sequence is 14 residues long. CDR3 DNA sequence: TGTGCCAGCAGCTTTGGGGCAACCAATTCACCCCTCCACTTT. It yields the protein CASSFGATNSPLHF.

Worth noting for this clone: The sample holds other DNA sequences that translate to the same CDR3. The V gene is TRBV24-1, the J gene TRBJ2-2; 7 bases map to TRBD1. With V trimmed by 0 bases and J by 1 base, 1 base remained unmatched. The germline V gene has CDR1 KGHDR and CDR2 SFDVKD. CDR3 length: 16 amino acids. The CDR3 loop reads CATSDLAGGNTGELFF. In nucleotides, the CDR3 is TGTGCCACCAGTGATTTGGCAGGGGGGAACACCGGGGAGCTGTTTTTT.

On this clone: The sample carries other DNA sequences with the same CDR3. The chain employs TRBV18 and TRBJ1-1; possible D gene TRBD1, 5 bases. Trimming left V 3 bases short and J 2 bases short, with 10 bases between. Germline loops: CDR1 KGHSH, CDR2 LQKENI. CDR3 length: 14 residues. CDR3 sequence (DNA): TGTGCCAGCTCACCCCGGGGGGTTAACACTGAAGCTTTCTTT. Its translation is CASSPRGVNTEAFF.

J is TRBJ1-1 and V is TRBV12-3 or TRBV12-4; 7 nucleotides match TRBD1. This CDR3 contains 12 residues. With 5 bases clipped from V and 7 bases from J, the junction kept 4 bases outside the gene matches. CDR3 protein: CASSRGLGEAFF. CDR3 coding DNA: TGTGCCAGCAGTAGGGGGCTGGGTGAAGCTTTCTTT.

The gene calls are TRBV6-5 and TRBJ1-3; D perhaps matches TRBD1 (6 bases). Germline assignment: CDR1 MNHEY and CDR2 SVGAGI. The CDR3 is 14 residues long. The V end was cut by 6 bases, the J end by 0 bases, with 9 bases between. CDR3 loop: CASSDRTSGNTIYF. DNA for the CDR3: TGTGCCAGCAGCGACAGGACCTCTGGAAACACCATATATTTT.

This chain joins TRBV7-9 and TRBJ2-5, with 7 bases fitting TRBD2. Trimming removed 2 bases from V and 5 bases from J; junction bases left unmatched: 8. In germline, CDR1 is SEHNR, CDR2 FQNEAQ (reference sequence). This CDR3 region has 15 residues. The CDR3 here is CASSLRSGARETQYF. DNA of the CDR3: TGTGCCAGCAGCTTACGAAGCGGGGCCCGGGAGACCCAGTACTTC.

The CDR3, as DNA: TGTGCCAGCAGTTTAGTCCGGGGGGGCTACGAGCAGTACTTC. Translating it yields CASSLVRGGYEQYF. J is TRBJ2-7 and V is TRBV28; 8 bases map to TRBD2. CDR1 MDHEN and CDR2 SYDVKM come from the germline V gene. CDR3 size: 14 residues. J gave up 3 bases and V 2 bases, and 3 bases lay outside the gene matches. Together with reference TRBV28 and TRBJ2-7, the CDR3 gives the full variable domain: DVKVTQSSRYLVKRTGEKVFLECVQDMDHENMFWYRQDPGLGLRLIYFSYDVKMKEKGDIPEGYSVSREKKERFSLILESASTNQTSMYLCASSLVRGGYEQYFGPGTRLTVT.

The genes are TRBV7-8 and TRBJ2-5; TRBD2 matches at 7 bases. V lost 1 base, J lost 2 bases, and 10 bases stayed unmatched. Germline V gives CDR1 SGHVS, CDR2 FQNEAQ. The CDR3 runs 17 residues. The CDR3 loop reads CASSLVFTGGGQETQYF. The CDR3 nucleotides read TGTGCCAGCAGCTTAGTCTTCACGGGGGGAGGGCAAGAGACCCAGTACTTC.

The chain recombines TRBV6-6 with TRBJ1-1, with 7 positions matching TRBD1. The germline CDR1 and CDR2 sequences are MNHNY and SVGAGI (reference sequence). The CDR3 spans 14 residues. The J segment lost 5 bases and the V segment lost 5 bases, leaving 8 bases of the junction unmatched. The CDR3 bases are TGTGCCAGCAGTGGGTTTCAGGGGGTTACTGAAGCTTTCTTT. It translates to CASSGFQGVTEAFF.

V gene TRBV24-1 combines with J gene TRBJ1-2; tentatively, D is TRBD1 (6 bases). V was cut by 4 bases and J by 4 bases, with 12 bases left in between. The CDR3 has 14 amino acids. The germline gives CDR1 KGHDR, CDR2 SFDVKD. The CDR3 loop reads CATSEPDRSYGYTF. CDR3 nucleotide sequence: TGTGCCACCAGTGAACCCGACAGGAGCTATGGCTACACCTTC.

The chain combines TRBV9 with TRBJ2-2; TRBD2 might be the D (5 bases). The length of the CDR3 is 15 residues. Trimming took off 0 bases at V and 6 bases at J, with 12 bases between the two ends. CDR1 SGDLS and CDR2 YYNGEE come from the germline V gene. The CDR3 reads CASSVEVIGAGELFF. DNA for the CDR3: TGTGCCAGCAGCGTAGAAGTTATCGGGGCCGGGGAGCTGTTTTTT.

The genes are TRBV7-2 and TRBJ2-5; no clear D. V was trimmed by 4 bases and J by 4 bases, leaving 7 bases between them. The CDR3 spans 12 residues. From germline, CDR1 is SGHTA and CDR2 FQGNSA. CDR3 sequence: CASSSPGETQYF. The CDR3 coding sequence is TGTGCCAGCAGCTCCCCGGGAGAGACCCAGTACTTC.

The chain joins TRBV2 to TRBJ1-1; D not certain. Per germline, CDR1 SNHLY and CDR2 FYNNEI. The CDR3 runs 10 residues. Between the trimmed V and J ends, which lost 7 bases and 5 bases, there was a span of 5 bases. The CDR3 reads CASTRTEAFF. In nucleotides, the CDR3 is TGTGCCAGCACCCGGACTGAAGCTTTCTTT.

The chain has TRBV2 and TRBJ1-6, with a weak D call TRBD1 (5 bases). CDR3 length: 15 amino acids. V dropped 4 bases and J dropped 6 bases, with 13 bases sitting between them. CDR1 and CDR2 (germline): SNHLY, FYNNEI. CDR3 residues: CASSGAGLTNSPLHF. The DNA for the CDR3 is TGTGCCAGCAGTGGGGCAGGGCTAACTAATTCACCCCTCCACTTT. The entire variable domain, with the rest obtained from reference TRBV2 and TRBJ1-6, is as follows: EPEVTQTPSHQVTQMGQEVILRCVPISNHLYFYWYRQILGQKVEFLVSFYNNEISEKSEIFDDQFSVERPDGSNFTLKIRSTKLEDSAMYFCASSGAGLTNSPLHFGNGTRLTVT.

The chain links TRBV28 to TRBJ2-7, with 8 bases lining up with TRBD1. In germline, CDR1 is MDHEN, CDR2 SYDVKM. Trimming cost V 6 bases and J 1 base; bases outside gene matches: 2. This CDR3 spans 13 amino acids. The CDR3 protein is CASSTGGSYEQYF. The CDR3 DNA sequence: TGTGCCAGCAGCACAGGGGGGTCCTACGAGCAGTACTTC.

This chain joins TRBV27 and TRBJ2-3, with 11 bases fitting TRBD2. This CDR3 contains 15 residues. The junction had 9 bases not matched to a gene; V was cut back by 4 bases and J by 9 bases. The germline gives CDR1 MNHEY, CDR2 SMNVEV (reference sequence). CDR3 sequence reads: CASSSLAGGVSTQYF. Here the CDR3 DNA reads TGTGCCAGCAGTTCGTTAGCGGGGGGGGTTTCGACGCAGTATTTT.

The chain has TRBV30 and TRBJ2-3; TRBD2 matches 10 bases. CDR1 is GTSNPN, CDR2 SVGIG, per germline (reference sequence). The CDR3 totals 14 residues. The V and J ends lost 2 bases and 4 bases, in that order; junction bases with no gene match: 3. CDR3 loop: CAWSSGGASDTQYF. CDR3 sequence (DNA): TGTGCCTGGAGTAGCGGGGGGGCTTCAGATACGCAGTATTTT.

With regard to this clone: This same CDR3 is encoded by further DNA sequences in the sample. The chain employs TRBV9 and TRBJ2-5; 7 bases align to TRBD1. Trimming cost V 0 bases and J 1 base; bases outside gene matches: 3. This CDR3 region has 15 residues. Germline V CDR1 and CDR2: SGDLS, YYNGEE. The DNA of the CDR3 is TGTGCCAGCAGCGTAGCCGGGACAGCCCAAGAGACCCAGTACTTC. It specifies CASSVAGTAQETQYF. Supplemented by reference TRBV9 and TRBJ2-5, the full variable domain reads DSGVTQTPKHLITATGQRVTLRCSPRSGDLSVYWYQQSLDQGLQFLIQYYNGEERAKGNILERFSAQQFPDLHSELNLSSLELGDSALYFCASSVAGTAQETQYFGPGTRLLVL.